This T cell receptor beta chain was identified during a study of Graves' ophthalmopathy and Graves' hyperthyroidism. Broader study findings: In predicting ophthalmopathy progression, the model reached around 65% sensitivity and 72% to 80% specificity.

Concerning this clonotype: Its antigen is not known.

The CDR3 runs 12 residues. Per the germline V gene, CDR1 is SQVTM and CDR2 is ANQGSEA. Trimming removed 4 bases from V and 7 bases from J; junction bases left unmatched: 1. Beta-chain TCR CDR3 regions were amplified from RNA transcripts. The first round was an RT-PCR with HTBI primers, and the second round was a multiplex PCR. TCRdb reprocessed the multiplex PCR reads with MiXCR, giving one entry per CDR3 protein. The sample consists of 1 million to 1.3 million distinct CDR3 sequences, less than 45% of them appearing once. This receptor was obtained from an adult man with Graves' hyperthyroidism. The material sequenced was peripheral blood or thyroid tissue (not recorded which). The J gene is TRBJ1-4, the V gene TRBV29-1; TRBD1 aligns across 9 bases. CDR3: CSVGTGAEKLFF. The CDR3 DNA follows: TGCAGCGTTGGGACAGGGGCTGAAAAACTGTTTTTT.